This TCR beta chain was documented in a study of Graves' ophthalmopathy and Graves' hyperthyroidism (dated by TCRdb to 2017 to 2018). About the study as a whole: Peripheral blood samples were taken at the time of initial diagnosis, before any treatment was given. Following sampling, methimazole starting at 30 mg daily was administered to hyperthyroidism patients, and high-dose intravenous methylprednisolone was administered to ophthalmopathy patients. For independent validation, a separate cohort was made up of some 19 hyperthyroidism patients plus 17 patients who later progressed from hyperthyroidism to ophthalmopathy. In total, some 140 blood samples were TCR-sequenced: approximately 42 ophthalmopathy, approximately 75 hyperthyroidism and roughly 17 hyperthyroidism-to-ophthalmopathy patients. In a handful of hyperthyroidism patients, the T-cell repertoire of thyroid tissue was compared with the T-cell repertoire of blood. To explore V-J signatures that distinguish ophthalmopathy from hyperthyroidism, a discovery set of about a hundred patients was enrolled, made up of 43 with ophthalmopathy and 57 with stable hyperthyroidism. The study used TCR beta repertoire signatures to distinguish Graves' ophthalmopathy from Graves' hyperthyroidism and to predict progression to ophthalmopathy.

Points the paper makes about the study in general: In cross-validation, the 13-signature model distinguished ophthalmopathy from stable hyperthyroidism with approximately 88% sensitivity and about 84% specificity, and in the test set the corresponding values were around 78% and 73%. In validation, the model predicted ophthalmopathy progression with more than 70% sensitivity and 72% to 80% specificity; some 13 predicted patients were CT-confirmed with GO in a median of approximately 6.5 months. Most of the expanded thyroid clonotypes with a frequency above 0.001 were also detected in blood, and it was suggested that the thyroid immune response may be reflected by blood repertoires. No statistical method was used to predetermine the sample size, and group allocation was not hidden from the investigators.

Of note for this clonotype: Its antigen remains unidentified. Base qualities are missing; no much larger clone stands one base away.

TCR beta CDR3 regions were amplified from RNA transcripts for repertoire sequencing. A first-round RT-PCR used HTBI primers with the Qiagen OneStep RT-PCR kit, followed by a second-round multiplex PCR, size selection and purification. Libraries were sequenced on an Illumina HiSeq2000 using paired-end 100 bp reads. The authors' pipeline ran thus. SOAPnuke was used to process the reads, throwing out any read that had adapters, had uncalled bases, had a mean Phred below 15, or lacked an exact constant-primer or identifier match. High-quality paired reads were merged with COPE v1.2.5. Each unique nucleotide sequence was defined as a clonotype, and clonotypes were aligned to IMGT TRB V, D and J references with MiTCR v1.1. The analysis was limited to V-J combinations with a frequency above 0.0001, which together covered 99.2% of the repertoires. For each V-J combination, a TCR clonal expansion and chaos score was defined as F50 clonal expansion divided by the chaos observed in the TCRdist matrix. Welch's t-statistics and random forest were used to reduce the features to 10 to 15 V-J combinations, which were then used as input to a naive Bayes classifier. The similarity between thyroid and blood repertoires was quantified using the Morisita-Horn index. TCRdb passed the public sequencing reads through fastp at Q25 and MiXCR, retaining productive beta sequences. Each record represents a unique CDR3 protein, reported with the most common genes and DNA among its rows. What appears here as the V and J calls and clone size reflects TCRdb's work, not the paper's. The sample has around 670,000 distinct CDR3 sequences on record, around 40% of them singletons. Of the sample, roughly 45% is held by the ten largest clones.

Ophthalmopathy patients were characterized by moderately to severely active disease, a Clinical Activity Score of at least 3, a NOSPECS grade of at least 4, and a disease duration under 3 months. Anyone with other autoimmune diseases, uncontrolled infections, pregnancy or lactation was excluded from the study. Clinical symptoms, serum thyroxine, TRAb, thyroid ultrasound and orbital computed tomography were used for diagnosis. Ficoll-Paque density gradient centrifugation was used to isolate PBMCs from 9.5 to 10 ml of fresh peripheral blood. Total RNA was extracted with Trizol reagent and quality-checked on an Agilent 2100 Bioanalyzer. Via the germline V gene, CDR1 is SGHTA and CDR2 FQGNSA. V is clipped by 4 bases and J by 7 bases, and the sequence between their germline boundaries is 13 bases long. From the cysteine through the phenylalanine, the CDR3 covers 13 amino acids. Just the 39-base CDR3 DNA is kept, in frame starting at base 1.

The receptor's source is an adult man with Graves' ophthalmopathy. Rearrangement joined TRBV7-2 to TRBJ1-2; confidence is insufficient to name the D gene. Sequenced input: peripheral blood. The nucleotide sequence is TGTGCCAGCAGCTCATTAGCGGGAGCTGGCTACACCTTC. This yields the protein CASSSLAGAGYTF. Full variable domain (CDR3 extended with the reference TRBV7-2 and TRBJ1-2 proteins): GAGVSQSPSNKVTEKGKDVELRCDPISGHTALYWYRQSLGQGLEFLIYFQGNSAPDKSGLPSDRFSAERTGGSVSTLTIQRTQQEDSAVYLCASSSLAGAGYTFGSGTRLTVV.